This passage covers 16 T cell receptor beta chains from one sample sequenced in a study of T cell responses to AZD1222 COVID-19 vaccine. Repertoires were generated with immunoSEQ multiplex PCR, while TCRdb's copy carries only in-frame clones and drops some. This table holds some 160,000 clones, 90% to 95% found once. This specimen consisted of peripheral blood, obtained on day 0 of AZD1222 vaccination. The source of these receptors is an adult in good health.

The J gene is TRBJ2-3, the V gene TRBV9, with TRBD2 matching 9 bases. The CDR3 is 16 residues long. The germline CDR1 and CDR2 sequences are SGDLS and YYNGEE. The ends lost 2 bases at V and 0 bases at J; junction bases unmatched: 4. CDR3 coding DNA: TGTGCCAGCAGCGTGGCGGGAGGGCTTAGCACAGATACGCAGTATTTT. The encoded protein is CASSVAGGLSTDTQYF.

This clone has more than one count but fewer than ten. This chain joins TRBV9 and TRBJ1-2, with a tentative D call TRBD1 (5 bases). This CDR3 spans 12 amino acids. Trimming stripped 3 bases from V and 8 bases from J, with 11 bases between. Germline CDR1 and CDR2: SGDLS and YYNGEE. CDR3 sequence: CASSGGAWGYTF. The DNA for the CDR3 is TGTGCCAGCAGCGGAGGGGCGTGGGGCTACACCTTC.

V and J are TRBV18 and TRBJ2-5; no firm D call. This CDR3 region has 16 residues. V was pared by 2 bases and J by 1 base, with 14 bases between. Germline V CDR1 and CDR2: KGHSH, LQKENI. Written as DNA, the CDR3 is TGTGCCAGCTCACCATCTTTCGGAAGCCCCCAAGAGACCCAGTACTTC. This gives the protein CASSPSFGSPQETQYF.

V gene TRBV30 combines with J gene TRBJ2-1, with D possibly matching TRBD2 (7 bases). The germline V and J ends were trimmed by 2 bases and 3 bases, with 11 bases remaining between them. Germline CDR1 is GTSNPN and CDR2 is SVGIG (reference sequence). The CDR3 runs 14 residues. The CDR3 spells CAWSRRGGYNEQFF. The DNA for the CDR3 is TGTGCCTGGAGTAGAAGGGGGGGCTACAATGAGCAGTTCTTC. Full variable domain (missing parts from reference TRBV30 and TRBJ2-1): SQTIHQWPATLVQPVGSPLSLECTVEGTSNPNLYWYRQAAGRGLQLLFYSVGIGQISSEVPQNLSASRPQDRQFILSSKKLLLSDSGFYLCAWSRRGGYNEQFFGPGTRLTVL.

CDR3 sequence reads: CASSEAYSNQPQHF. The CDR3, as DNA: TGTGCCAGCAGTGAAGCGTATAGCAATCAGCCCCAGCATTTT. The rearrangement links TRBV6-1 to TRBJ1-5, with D unclear. This CDR3 spans 14 amino acids. Trimming left V 0 bases short and J 0 bases short, with 3 bases between. From germline, CDR1 is MNHNS and CDR2 SASEGT.

The chain combines TRBV5-1 with TRBJ2-5; 11 bases fit TRBD2. The J segment lost 5 bases and the V segment lost 4 bases, leaving 13 bases of the junction unmatched. The CDR3 totals 17 residues. Germline CDR1 is SGHRS and CDR2 is YFSETQ. Here the CDR3 DNA reads TGCGCCAGCAGCCCGTATGGTAGCGGGGGGGCCGTTGAGACCCAGTACTTC. Translated, it gives CASSPYGSGGAVETQYF.

V is TRBV10-2 and J is TRBJ2-2; 7 bases are a match to TRBD1. Germline V gene lookup returns CDR1 WSHSY and CDR2 SAAADI. The CDR3 has 14 residues. Unmatched junction bases numbered 6, after V lost 6 bases and J lost 5 bases. CDR3 DNA: TGCGCCAGCAGATCGGGACAGATAACCGGGGAGCTGTTTTTT. This codes for CASRSGQITGELFF.

The V gene is TRBV5-1, the J gene TRBJ2-5, with 7 positions matching TRBD2. In germline, CDR1 is SGHRS, CDR2 YFSETQ. The CDR3 extends over 17 amino acids. The junction had 17 bases not matched to a gene; V was cut back by 4 bases and J by 5 bases. This CDR3 reads CASSRLRAGSGVETQYF. DNA for the CDR3: TGCGCCAGCAGCCGCCTACGAGCGGGGTCTGGAGTGGAGACCCAGTACTTC.

This chain links TRBV5-1 with TRBJ2-6, with D perhaps TRBD1 (6 bases). This CDR3 has 18 amino acids. V was cut by 0 bases and J by 0 bases, with 13 bases left in between. The germline V gene has CDR1 SGHRS and CDR2 YFSETQ. The CDR3 loop is CASSLVGGRHSGANVLTF. CDR3 nucleotides: TGCGCCAGCAGCTTGGTTGGGGGCAGGCACTCTGGGGCCAACGTCCTGACTTTC.

This clone was seen only once. The same CDR3 also results from other DNA sequences found in this sample. The V and J genes are TRBV9 and TRBJ2-7; unclear D gene. Germline V lookup: CDR1 SGDLS, CDR2 YYNGEE. The CDR3 has 12 amino acids. The V and J ends lost 0 bases and 4 bases respectively, with 5 bases between them. CDR3 in amino acids: CASSVGDYEQYF. CDR3 in DNA: TGTGCCAGCAGCGTAGGAGATTACGAGCAGTACTTC.

The CDR3, as DNA: TGTGCCAGCAGCAAAAATTTAAATGGACAGGCTGACGATCGTATCATCAATGAGCAGTTCTTC. This encodes CASSKNLNGQADDRIINEQFF. The rearrangement joins TRBV21-1 to TRBJ2-1; the table names TRBD1, a call not compared with the DNA. TRBV21-1 is deemed a pseudogene. The CDR3 is 21 amino acids.

This clone showed up just once. The gene calls are TRBV28 and TRBJ2-1; 12 bases fit TRBD1. The CDR3 length is 18 residues. The ends lost 5 bases at V and 8 bases at J; junction bases unmatched: 16. Germline V gene data show CDR1 as MDHEN and CDR2 as SYDVKM. The CDR3, as DNA: TGTGCCAGCAGTGAAACCCCCGGGACAGGGGGCAATCTGGATGAGCAGTTCTTC. It translates to CASSETPGTGGNLDEQFF.

This chain connects TRBV27 to TRBJ1-2; 7 positions match TRBD1. The ends lost 5 bases at V and 4 bases at J; junction bases unmatched: 4. This CDR3 contains 13 residues. Per the germline V gene, CDR1 is MNHEY and CDR2 is SMNVEV (reference sequence). CDR3 in DNA: TGTGCCAGCAGTACCACAGGGGTCTATGGCTACACCTTC. Its translation is CASSTTGVYGYTF.

The chain couples TRBV7-9 to TRBJ2-5; D remains ambiguous. CDR3 length: 13 amino acids. The germline V gene encodes CDR1 SEHNR and CDR2 FQNEAQ (reference sequence). V gave up 5 bases and J gave up 3 bases, with 10 bases separating them. CDR3 residues: CASSLPEKETQYF. The CDR3 region has the DNA TGTGCCAGCAGCCTACCCGAAAAAGAGACCCAGTACTTC.

The chain combines TRBV28 with TRBJ2-5; D uncertain. The CDR3 has 13 amino acids. V lost 8 bases to trimming and J lost 1 base, with 11 bases between them. The germline V gene encodes CDR1 MDHEN and CDR2 SYDVKM. The CDR3: CASGVQPQETQYF. DNA for the CDR3: TGTGCCAGCGGTGTCCAGCCCCAAGAGACCCAGTACTTC.

The table lists this clone with a count of one. V is TRBV7-9 and J is TRBJ1-2; weak D call: TRBD1 (5 bases). V shed 4 bases and J shed 4 bases, with 19 bases lying between them. CDR1 and CDR2 (germline): SEHNR, FQNEAQ (reference sequence). This CDR3 has 16 amino acids. DNA for the CDR3: TGTGCCAGCAGCTCTACCAGGGACCCACGGGGCTATGGCTACACCTTC. Its translation is CASSSTRDPRGYGYTF.